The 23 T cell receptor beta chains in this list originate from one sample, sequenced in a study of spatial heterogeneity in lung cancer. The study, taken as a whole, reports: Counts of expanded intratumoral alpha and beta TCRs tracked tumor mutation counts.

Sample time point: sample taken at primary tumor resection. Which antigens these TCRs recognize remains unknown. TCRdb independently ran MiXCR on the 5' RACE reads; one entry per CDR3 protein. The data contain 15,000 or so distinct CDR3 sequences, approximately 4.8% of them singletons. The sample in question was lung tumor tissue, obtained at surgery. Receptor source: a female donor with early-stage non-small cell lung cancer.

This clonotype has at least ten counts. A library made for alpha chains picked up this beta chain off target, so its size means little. This chain's CDR3 is CASETGSSRHGYTF. CDR3 DNA: TGTGCCAGCGAAACAGGGTCCAGCAGGCATGGCTACACCTTC. The V gene is TRBV28, the J gene TRBJ1-2; D might be TRBD1 (6 bases). The V and J ends lost 8 bases and 6 bases respectively, with 19 bases between them. The CDR3 consists of 14 residues. Germline CDR1 and CDR2: MDHEN and SYDVKM.

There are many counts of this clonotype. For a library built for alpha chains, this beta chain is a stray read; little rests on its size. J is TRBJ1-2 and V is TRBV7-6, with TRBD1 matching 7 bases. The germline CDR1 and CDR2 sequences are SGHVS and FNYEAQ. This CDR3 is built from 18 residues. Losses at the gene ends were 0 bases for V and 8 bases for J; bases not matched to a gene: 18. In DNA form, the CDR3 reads TGTGCCAGCAGCTTAGCGGGGAGGGGGCCTAAGAGGGCGAGGGGCTACACCTTC. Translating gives CASSLAGRGPKRARGYTF.

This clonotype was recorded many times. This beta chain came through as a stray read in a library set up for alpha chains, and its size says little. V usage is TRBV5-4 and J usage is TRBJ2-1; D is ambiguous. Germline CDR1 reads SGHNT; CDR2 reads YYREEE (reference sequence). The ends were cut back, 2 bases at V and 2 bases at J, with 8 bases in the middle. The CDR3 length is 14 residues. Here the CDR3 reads CASSLRSTYNEQFF. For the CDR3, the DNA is TGTGCCAGCAGCTTACGATCCACCTACAATGAGCAGTTCTTC.

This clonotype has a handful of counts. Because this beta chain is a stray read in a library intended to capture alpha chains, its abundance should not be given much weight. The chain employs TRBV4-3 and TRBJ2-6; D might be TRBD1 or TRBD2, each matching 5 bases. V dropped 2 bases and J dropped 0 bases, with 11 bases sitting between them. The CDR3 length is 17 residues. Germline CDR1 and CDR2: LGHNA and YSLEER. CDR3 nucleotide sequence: TGCGCCAGCAGCCAATCGGGACCGACCTCTGGGGCCAACGTCCTGACTTTC. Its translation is CASSQSGPTSGANVLTF.

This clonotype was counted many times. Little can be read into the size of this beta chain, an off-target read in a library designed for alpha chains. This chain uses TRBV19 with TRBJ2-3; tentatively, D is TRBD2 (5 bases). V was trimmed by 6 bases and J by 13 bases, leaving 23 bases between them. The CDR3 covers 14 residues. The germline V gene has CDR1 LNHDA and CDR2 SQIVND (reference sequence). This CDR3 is CASRYSEGGGLEYF. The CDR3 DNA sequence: TGTGCCAGTAGATATAGCGAGGGCGGTGGGTTGGAGTATTTT.

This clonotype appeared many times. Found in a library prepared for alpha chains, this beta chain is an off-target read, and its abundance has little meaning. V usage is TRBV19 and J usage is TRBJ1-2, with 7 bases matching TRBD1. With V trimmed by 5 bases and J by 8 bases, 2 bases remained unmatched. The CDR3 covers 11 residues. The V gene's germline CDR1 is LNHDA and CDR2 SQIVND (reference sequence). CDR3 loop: CASSPGGGYTF. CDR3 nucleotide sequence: TGTGCCAGTAGTCCAGGGGGAGGCTACACCTTC.

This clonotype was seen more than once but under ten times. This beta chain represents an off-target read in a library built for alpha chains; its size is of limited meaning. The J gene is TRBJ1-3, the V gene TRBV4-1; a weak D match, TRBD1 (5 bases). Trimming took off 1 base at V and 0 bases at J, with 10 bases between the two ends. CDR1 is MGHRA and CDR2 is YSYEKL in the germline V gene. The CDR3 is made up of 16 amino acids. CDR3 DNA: TGCGCCAGCAGCCAAGGGCGGGGCCGCTCTGGAAACACCATATATTTT. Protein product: CASSQGRGRSGNTIYF.

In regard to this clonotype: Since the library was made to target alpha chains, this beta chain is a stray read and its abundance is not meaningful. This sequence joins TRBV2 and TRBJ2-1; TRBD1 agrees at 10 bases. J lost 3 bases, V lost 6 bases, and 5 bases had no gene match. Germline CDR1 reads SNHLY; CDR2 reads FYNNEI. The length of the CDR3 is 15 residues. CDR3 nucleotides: TGTGCCAGCAGCGCGACAGGGGGCGGCTACAATGAGCAGTTCTTC. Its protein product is CASSATGGGYNEQFF.

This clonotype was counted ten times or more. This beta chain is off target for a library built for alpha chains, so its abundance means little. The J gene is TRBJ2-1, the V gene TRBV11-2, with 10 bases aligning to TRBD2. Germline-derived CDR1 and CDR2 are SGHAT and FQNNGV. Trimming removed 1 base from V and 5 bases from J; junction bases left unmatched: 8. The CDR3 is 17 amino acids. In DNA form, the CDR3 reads TGTGCCAGCAGCTTAGTTCGTCGGCTAGCGGGGGACAATGAGCAGTTCTTC. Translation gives CASSLVRRLAGDNEQFF.

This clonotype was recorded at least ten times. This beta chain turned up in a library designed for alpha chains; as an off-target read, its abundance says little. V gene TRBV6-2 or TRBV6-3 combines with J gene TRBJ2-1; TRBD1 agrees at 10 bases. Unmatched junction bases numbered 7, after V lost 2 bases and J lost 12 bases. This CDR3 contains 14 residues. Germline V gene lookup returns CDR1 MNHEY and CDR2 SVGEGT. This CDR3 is CASSYITDRGAQFF. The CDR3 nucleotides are TGTGCCAGCAGTTACATTACGGACAGGGGGGCGCAGTTCTTC.

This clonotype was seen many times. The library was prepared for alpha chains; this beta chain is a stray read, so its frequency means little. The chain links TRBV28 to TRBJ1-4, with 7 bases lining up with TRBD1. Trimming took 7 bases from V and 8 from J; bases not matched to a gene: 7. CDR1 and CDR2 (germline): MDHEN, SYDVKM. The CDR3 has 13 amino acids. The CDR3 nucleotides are TGTGCCAGCACAAGGGGGCCCTCGGAAAAACTGTTTTTT. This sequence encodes CASTRGPSEKLFF.

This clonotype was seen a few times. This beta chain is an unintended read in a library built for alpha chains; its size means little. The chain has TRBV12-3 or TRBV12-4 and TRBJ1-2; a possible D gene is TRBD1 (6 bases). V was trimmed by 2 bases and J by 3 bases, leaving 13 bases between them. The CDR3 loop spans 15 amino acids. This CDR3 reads CASSLSGGQDYGYTF. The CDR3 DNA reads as TGTGCCAGCAGTTTATCGGGGGGCCAGGACTATGGCTACACCTTC.

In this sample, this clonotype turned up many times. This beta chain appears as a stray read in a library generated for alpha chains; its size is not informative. The CDR3 sequence is CASSRLKTYEQYF. The CDR3 DNA is TGTGCCAGCAGCCGATTGAAGACCTACGAGCAGTACTTC. This chain links TRBV7-9 with TRBJ2-7; D gene uncertain. Per germline, CDR1 SEHNR and CDR2 FQNEAQ (reference sequence). The CDR3 runs to 13 residues. Trimming removed 5 bases at V and 2 bases at J, with 10 bases between.

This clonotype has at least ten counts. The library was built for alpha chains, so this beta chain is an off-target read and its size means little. CDR3 bases: TGTGCCAGCAGTTACTCGCGGACAGGGCTCACAGATACGCAGTATTTT. It specifies CASSYSRTGLTDTQYF. The V call is TRBV6-6, the J call TRBJ2-3; 8 nucleotides match TRBD1. V lost 0 bases, J lost 2 bases, and 4 bases stayed unmatched. The length of the CDR3 is 16 residues. The germline gives CDR1 MNHNY, CDR2 SVGAGI (reference sequence).

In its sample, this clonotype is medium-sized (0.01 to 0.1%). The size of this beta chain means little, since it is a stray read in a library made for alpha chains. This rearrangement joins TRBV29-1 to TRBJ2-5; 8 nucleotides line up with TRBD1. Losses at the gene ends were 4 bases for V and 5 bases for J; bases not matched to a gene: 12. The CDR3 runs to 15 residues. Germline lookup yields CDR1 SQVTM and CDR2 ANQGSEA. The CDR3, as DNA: TGCAGCGTTGTCTATCCGACAGGGGCGCAGGAGACCCAGTACTTC. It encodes CSVVYPTGAQETQYF.

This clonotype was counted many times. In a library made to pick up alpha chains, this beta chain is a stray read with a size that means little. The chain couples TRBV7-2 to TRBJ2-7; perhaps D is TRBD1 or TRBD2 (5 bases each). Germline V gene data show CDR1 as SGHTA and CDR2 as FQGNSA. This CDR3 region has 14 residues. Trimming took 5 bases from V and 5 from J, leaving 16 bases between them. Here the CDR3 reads CASSLVGATNEQYF. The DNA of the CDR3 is TGTGCCAGCAGCCTGGTCGGGGCTACAAACGAGCAGTACTTC.

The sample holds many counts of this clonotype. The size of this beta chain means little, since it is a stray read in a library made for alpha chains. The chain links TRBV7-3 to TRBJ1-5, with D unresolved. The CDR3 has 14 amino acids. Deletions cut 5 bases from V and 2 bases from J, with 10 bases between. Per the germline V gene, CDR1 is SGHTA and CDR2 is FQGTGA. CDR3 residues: CASSALNRNQPQHF. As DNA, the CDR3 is TGTGCCAGCAGCGCCCTTAATCGCAATCAGCCCCAGCATTTT.

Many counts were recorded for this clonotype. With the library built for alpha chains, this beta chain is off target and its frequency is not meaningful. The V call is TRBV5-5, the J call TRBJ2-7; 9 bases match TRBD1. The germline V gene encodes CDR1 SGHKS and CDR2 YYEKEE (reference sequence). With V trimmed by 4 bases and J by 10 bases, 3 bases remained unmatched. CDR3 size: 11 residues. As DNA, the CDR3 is TGTGCCAGCAGCCGGGACAGGGCTCAGTACTTC. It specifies CASSRDRAQYF.

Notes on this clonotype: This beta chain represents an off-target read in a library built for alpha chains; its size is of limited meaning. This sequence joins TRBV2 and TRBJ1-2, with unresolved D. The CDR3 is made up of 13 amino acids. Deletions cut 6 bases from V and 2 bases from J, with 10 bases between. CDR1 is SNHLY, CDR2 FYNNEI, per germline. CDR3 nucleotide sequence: TGTGCCAGCAGCGAGCAGTCAAACTATGGCTACACCTTC. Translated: CASSEQSNYGYTF.

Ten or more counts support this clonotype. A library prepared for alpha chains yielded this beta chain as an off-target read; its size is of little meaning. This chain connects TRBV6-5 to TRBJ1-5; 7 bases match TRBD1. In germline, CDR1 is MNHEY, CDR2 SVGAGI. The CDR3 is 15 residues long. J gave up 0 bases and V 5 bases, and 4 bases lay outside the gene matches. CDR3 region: CASSAQGGSNQPQHF. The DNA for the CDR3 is TGTGCCAGCAGTGCCCAGGGGGGTAGCAATCAGCCCCAGCATTTT.

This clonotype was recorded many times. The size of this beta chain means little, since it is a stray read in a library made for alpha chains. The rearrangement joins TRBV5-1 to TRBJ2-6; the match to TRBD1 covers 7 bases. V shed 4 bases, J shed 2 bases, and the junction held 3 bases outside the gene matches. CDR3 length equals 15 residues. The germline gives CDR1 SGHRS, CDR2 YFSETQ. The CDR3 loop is CASSPTGTGANVLTF. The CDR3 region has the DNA TGCGCCAGCAGCCCGACAGGGACTGGGGCCAACGTCCTGACTTTC.

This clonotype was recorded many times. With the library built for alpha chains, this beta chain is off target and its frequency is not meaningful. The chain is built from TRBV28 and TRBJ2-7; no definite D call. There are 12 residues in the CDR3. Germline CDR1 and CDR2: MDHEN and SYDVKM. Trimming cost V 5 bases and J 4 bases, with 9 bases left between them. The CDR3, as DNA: TGTGCCAGCAGTCCACATGAGTACGAGCAGTACTTC. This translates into CASSPHEYEQYF.

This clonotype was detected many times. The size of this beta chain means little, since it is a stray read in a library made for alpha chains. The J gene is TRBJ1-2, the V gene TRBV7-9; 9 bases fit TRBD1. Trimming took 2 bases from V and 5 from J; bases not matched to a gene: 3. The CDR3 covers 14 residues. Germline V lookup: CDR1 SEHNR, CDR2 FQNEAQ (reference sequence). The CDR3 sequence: CASSLPGTGYGYTF. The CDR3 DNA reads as TGTGCCAGCAGCTTACCGGGGACAGGGTATGGCTACACCTTC.